One sample yielded the 31 T cell receptor beta chains listed below, sequenced in a study of T-cell reconstitution after alpha-beta-depleted transplantation in children. TCRbeta library preparation incorporated unique molecular identifiers. In TCRdb, the PCR reads were re-called with MiXCR into one record per CDR3 protein. This table has about 92,000 distinct CDR3 sequences, more than 9% appearing once. The specimen comprised PBMCs from the stem cell graft donor, sampled from the stem cell graft. These receptors were collected from a human donor who donated a stem cell graft to a child with inherited bone marrow failure.

This clonotype was observed at least ten times. This chain connects TRBV6-1 to TRBJ1-5; no clear D. This CDR3 contains 14 residues. Germline V lookup: CDR1 MNHNS, CDR2 SASEGT. Trimming left V 0 bases short and J 5 bases short, with 8 bases between. CDR3 DNA: TGTGCCAGCAGTGAAGCAGACGTTCATCAGCCCCAGCATTTT. It translates to CASSEADVHQPQHF.

This clonotype has a count of ten or more. The rearrangement links TRBV7-2 to TRBJ2-3; D ambiguous. Trimming pared 8 bases from V and 0 bases from J, leaving 12 bases between. Germline V CDR1 and CDR2: SGHTA, FQGNSA. The length of the CDR3 is 14 residues. CDR3 nucleotide sequence: TGTGCCAGCGCCTCGGTGGCGAGCACAGATACGCAGTATTTT. Translated, it gives CASASVASTDTQYF.

This clonotype was counted only a few times. The rearrangement uses TRBV7-3 and TRBJ2-3, with D hard to call. Germline V CDR1 and CDR2: SGHTA, FQGTGA. V dropped 2 bases and J dropped 0 bases, with 12 bases sitting between them. The CDR3 is 16 residues long. The DNA of the CDR3 is TGTGCCAGCAGCTTACGGTTCTGGAAAAGCACAGATACGCAGTATTTT. Protein: CASSLRFWKSTDTQYF. Full variable domain (rest looked up from reference TRBV7-3 and TRBJ2-3): GAGVSQTPSNKVTEKGKYVELRCDPISGHTALYWYRQSLGQGPEFLIYFQGTGAADDSGLPNDRFFAVRPEGSVSTLKIQRTERGDSAVYLCASSLRFWKSTDTQYFGPGTRLTVL.

This clonotype was seen many times. V is TRBV4-1 and J is TRBJ2-1; no clear D. V gave up 0 bases and J gave up 3 bases, with 9 bases separating them. The germline V gene encodes CDR1 MGHRA and CDR2 YSYEKL. This CDR3 contains 15 residues. The CDR3: CASSQESSSYNEQFF. The CDR3 DNA sequence: TGCGCCAGCAGCCAAGAATCCTCAAGCTACAATGAGCAGTTCTTC.

The sample holds many counts of this clonotype. This chain links TRBV28 with TRBJ2-1; TRBD1 matches 10 bases. Germline CDR1 reads MDHEN; CDR2 reads SYDVKM. Trimming took 0 bases from V and 7 from J; bases not matched to a gene: 0. The CDR3 covers 14 residues. The CDR3 protein is CASSLWDRGNEQFF. CDR3 nucleotides: TGTGCCAGCAGTTTATGGGACAGGGGGAATGAGCAGTTCTTC. The whole variable domain, remainder taken from reference TRBV28 and TRBJ2-1, is DVKVTQSSRYLVKRTGEKVFLECVQDMDHENMFWYRQDPGLGLRLIYFSYDVKMKEKGDIPEGYSVSREKKERFSLILESASTNQTSMYLCASSLWDRGNEQFFGPGTRLTVL.

This clonotype showed up many times. The chain employs TRBV6-2 or TRBV6-3 and TRBJ1-5, with D unresolved. V was pared by 4 bases and J by 13 bases, with 14 bases between. In germline, CDR1 is MNHEY, CDR2 SVGEGT. The CDR3 is 12 amino acids. Here the CDR3 DNA reads TGTGCCAGCAGTTTCAGCCCGGTCACACAGCATTTT. This sequence encodes CASSFSPVTQHF.

This clonotype was seen only a few times. This rearrangement joins TRBV4-3 to TRBJ2-3; 8 bases map to TRBD1. Looked up from germline, CDR1 is LGHNA and CDR2 is YSLEER. After removal of 3 bases from V and 2 bases from J, the junction contained 1 base not matched to a gene. The CDR3 extends over 14 amino acids. CDR3 sequence reads: CASSHRGPTDTQYF. As DNA, the CDR3 is TGCGCCAGCAGCCACAGGGGGCCCACAGATACGCAGTATTTT.

The table lists this clonotype with a few counts. The chain links TRBV3-1 to TRBJ2-5, with a weak D call TRBD1 (5 bases). V was trimmed by 0 bases and J by 3 bases, leaving 11 bases between them. This CDR3 has 15 residues. Germline V lookup: CDR1 LGHDT, CDR2 YNNKEL (reference sequence). This CDR3 reads CASSQDVFREETQYF. The DNA for the CDR3 is TGTGCCAGCAGCCAAGATGTTTTCAGGGAAGAGACCCAGTACTTC.

This clonotype was counted many times. This chain uses TRBV29-1 with TRBJ2-3; 7 nucleotides line up with TRBD2. The V gene's germline CDR1 is SQVTM and CDR2 ANQGSEA. V gave up 3 bases and J gave up 3 bases; unmatched junction bases: 3. The CDR3 sequence is 13 residues long. CDR3 coding DNA: TGCAGCGTTGAGGGGGGGGGGACAGATACGCAGTATTTT. It translates to CSVEGGGTDTQYF.

The sample holds many counts of this clonotype. The chain carries TRBV7-2 and TRBJ2-5; D uncertain. The V end lost 6 bases, the J end lost 1 base, and 9 bases lay between the germline ends. CDR1 SGHTA and CDR2 FQGNSA come from the germline V gene. The CDR3 runs to 13 residues. CDR3 nucleotide sequence: TGTGCCAGCAGAGGGAAAAGCCAAGAGACCCAGTACTTC. The encoded protein is CASRGKSQETQYF.

This clonotype was counted at least ten times. This chain joins TRBV20-1 and TRBJ2-2; TRBD2 aligns across 8 bases. Germline CDR1 DFQATT, CDR2 SNEGSKA (reference sequence). V lost 6 bases, J lost 5 bases, and 14 bases stayed unmatched. The CDR3 spans 16 residues. The CDR3 coding sequence is TGCAGTGCCAAAAGGGGGACTAGAAGTACAACCGGGGAGCTGTTTTTT. It yields the protein CSAKRGTRSTTGELFF.

This clonotype was observed many times. This chain links TRBV5-1 with TRBJ2-7; the match to TRBD1 covers 10 bases. J gave up 3 bases and V 0 bases, and 3 bases lay outside the gene matches. The length of the CDR3 is 15 residues. The V gene's germline CDR1 is SGHRS and CDR2 YFSETQ. The CDR3: CASSLGWTGGYEQYF. The CDR3 region has the DNA TGCGCCAGCAGCTTGGGTTGGACAGGGGGCTACGAGCAGTACTTC. Supplemented by reference TRBV5-1 and TRBJ2-7, the full variable domain reads KAGVTQTPRYLIKTRGQQVTLSCSPISGHRSVSWYQQTPGQGLQFLFEYFSETQRNKGNFPGRFSGRQFSNSRSEMNVSTLELGDSALYLCASSLGWTGGYEQYFGPGTRLTVT.

This clonotype has ten or more counts. The genes are TRBV7-8 and TRBJ2-7; D is undetermined. CDR1 is SGHVS, CDR2 FQNEAQ, per germline. This CDR3 has 12 amino acids. The V gene lost 2 bases and the J gene lost 4 bases, with 6 bases spanning the gap. This CDR3 is CASSLTSYEQYF. The CDR3, as DNA: TGTGCCAGCAGCTTAACATCTTACGAGCAGTACTTC.

This chain joins TRBV19 and TRBJ2-2; no firm D call. V lost 0 bases to trimming and J lost 3 bases, with 5 bases between them. The CDR3 covers 14 residues. CDR1 is LNHDA and CDR2 is SQIVND in the germline V gene (reference sequence). DNA for the CDR3: TGTGCCAGTAGTATAGAAGCCTACACCGGGGAGCTGTTTTTT. Translation: CASSIEAYTGELFF. Complete variable domain (other parts from reference TRBV19 and TRBJ2-2): DGGITQSPKYLFRKEGQNVTLSCEQNLNHDAMYWYRQDPGQGLRLIYYSQIVNDFQKGDIAEGYSVSREKKESFPLTVTSAQKNPTAFYLCASSIEAYTGELFFGEGSRLTVL.

The sample holds one count of this clonotype. V gene TRBV3-1 combines with J gene TRBJ1-6; D gene unclear. The CDR3 length is 17 residues. With 0 bases removed from V and 5 bases from J, the gap between germline ends came to 14 bases. The V gene's germline CDR1 is LGHDT and CDR2 YNNKEL (reference sequence). CDR3 amino acids: CASSQDARVKDNSPLHF. DNA for the CDR3: TGTGCCAGCAGCCAAGATGCGCGGGTAAAGGATAATTCACCCCTCCACTTT.

This clonotype appeared many times. The gene calls are TRBV7-2 and TRBJ2-5; 7 bases line up with TRBD1. This CDR3 is built from 14 residues. The germline V gene has CDR1 SGHTA and CDR2 FQGNSA. The trim removed 3 bases at V and 1 base at J, leaving 2 bases unmatched. The CDR3: CASSFGTAQETQYF. CDR3 in DNA: TGTGCCAGCAGCTTCGGGACAGCCCAAGAGACCCAGTACTTC.

At least ten counts were recorded for this clonotype. The chain carries TRBV20-1 and TRBJ2-3; 7 nucleotides line up with TRBD2. The CDR3 runs 14 residues. Trimming took 0 bases from V and 4 from J; bases not matched to a gene: 4. The germline V gene has CDR1 DFQATT and CDR2 SNEGSKA (reference sequence). The CDR3 reads CSARDGGESDTQYF. CDR3 sequence (DNA): TGCAGTGCTAGAGATGGGGGGGAGTCAGATACGCAGTATTTT.

This clonotype was recorded at least ten times. The chain couples TRBV3-1 to TRBJ2-1; the D is unclear. The CDR3 is made up of 13 amino acids. Germline CDR1 and CDR2: LGHDT and YNNKEL (reference sequence). V lost 1 base and J lost 6, with 7 bases in between. The CDR3 loop is CASSQVSVNEQFF. The CDR3 nucleotides read TGTGCCAGCAGCCAAGTAAGTGTCAATGAGCAGTTCTTC.

This clonotype was observed a few times. The chain employs TRBV7-3 and TRBJ1-2; D not resolved. Trimming took off 5 bases at V and 4 bases at J, with 8 bases between the two ends. The CDR3 length is 12 residues. Germline V gives CDR1 SGHTA, CDR2 FQGTGA. The CDR3 DNA is TGTGCCAGCAGCCCTAACGGCTATGGCTACACCTTC. It specifies CASSPNGYGYTF.

This clonotype was picked up many times. The gene calls are TRBV20-1 and TRBJ2-1, with 11 bases matching TRBD2. With V trimmed by 3 bases and J by 8 bases, 9 bases remained unmatched. The CDR3 is 15 amino acids. Germline V gene lookup returns CDR1 DFQATT and CDR2 SNEGSKA (reference sequence). CDR3 sequence reads: CSASTSSGRGDEQFF. DNA for the CDR3: TGCAGTGCTAGCACTAGTAGCGGGAGGGGCGATGAGCAGTTCTTC.

This clonotype came up many times. The rearrangement joins TRBV5-1 to TRBJ2-5; 10 bases fit TRBD2. V lost 3 bases, J lost 4 bases, and 6 bases stayed unmatched. Per the germline V gene, CDR1 is SGHRS and CDR2 is YFSETQ. The CDR3 totals 15 residues. The CDR3 DNA follows: TGCGCCAGCAGCTCCCTAGCGGGAGTAGGAGAGACCCAGTACTTC. Protein: CASSSLAGVGETQYF.

With respect to this clonotype: A much larger clone differs from this one at a single base, so this may be a read error. This likely comes from a read error, as the CDR3 has no conserved phenylalanine or tryptophan at its end. The V call is TRBV12-3 or TRBV12-4, the J call TRBJ1-1; maybe TRBD1 (5 bases). The CDR3 sequence is 14 residues long. V was trimmed by 6 bases and J by 10 bases, leaving 21 bases between them. CDR3 nucleotides: TGTGCCAGCAGACGTGTCGGGGCGAGGGTTCCAGCTTTCTCT. Residues: CASRRVGARVPAFS.

On this clonotype: This could be a read error, since a much larger clone is one nucleotide away. The rearrangement uses TRBV15 and TRBJ1-5; D is undetermined. TRBJ2-3 explains the end of the DNA better; the J call may be wrong. CDR1 is LNHNV, CDR2 YYDKDF, per germline (reference sequence). This CDR3 is built from 17 residues. CDR3 residues: CATSLEVTAGFGQPQYF. In nucleotides, the CDR3 is TGTGCCACCAGCCTAGAGGTCACCGCCGGTTTTGGTCAGCCCCAGTATTTT.

This clonotype was found many times. The chain carries TRBV5-1 and TRBJ1-4, with TRBD1 as a possible D gene (5 bases). Germline CDR1 SGHRS, CDR2 YFSETQ. V dropped 5 bases and J dropped 5 bases, with 10 bases sitting between them. The CDR3 covers 13 residues. The CDR3 bases are TGCGCCAGCAGTCAGGGTGGAAATGAAAAACTGTTTTTT. Translation: CASSQGGNEKLFF.

This clonotype was found a few times. CDR3 amino acids: CASSGFGSDTQYF. CDR3 nucleotides: TGTGCCAGTAGTGGGTTCGGTTCAGATACGCAGTATTTT. This rearrangement joins TRBV19 to TRBJ2-3; unclear D gene. With 5 bases removed from V and 4 bases from J, the gap between germline ends came to 10 bases. Germline lookup yields CDR1 LNHDA and CDR2 SQIVND (reference sequence). This CDR3 is built from 13 residues.

This clonotype was seen at least ten times. The chain is built from TRBV25-1 and TRBJ2-7; D is perhaps TRBD2 (5 bases). The ends were cut back, 8 bases at V and 6 bases at J, with 11 bases in the middle. The CDR3 contains 11 residues. CDR1 is MGHDK and CDR2 is SYGVNS in the germline V gene. The CDR3 spells CASCSGGEQYF. Here the CDR3 DNA reads TGTGCCAGCTGTTCCGGAGGCGAGCAGTACTTC.

This clonotype was seen many times. The J gene is TRBJ1-5, the V gene TRBV7-2, with a possible D match to TRBD1 (5 bases). The CDR3 contains 14 residues. CDR1 and CDR2 from the germline V gene are SGHTA and FQGNSA. Trimming shortened V by 0 bases and J by 7 bases, and 10 bases separated the two germline ends. The CDR3, as DNA: TGTGCCAGCAGCTTAGCCAGGGACGGGCAGCCCCAGCATTTT. Protein sequence: CASSLARDGQPQHF.

The rearrangement uses TRBV11-2 and TRBJ2-5; D is perhaps TRBD2 (6 bases). The CDR3 loop spans 14 amino acids. Germline loops: CDR1 SGHAT, CDR2 FQNNGV. The V end was cut by 3 bases, the J end by 1 base, with 9 bases between. CDR3 loop: CASSFTGVQETQYF. CDR3 nucleotides: TGTGCCAGCAGCTTTACGGGGGTCCAAGAGACCCAGTACTTC.

This clonotype was recorded at least ten times. The V and J genes are TRBV9 and TRBJ2-7; 9 nucleotides align to TRBD1. V was pared by 0 bases and J by 5 bases, with 9 bases of the junction left unmatched. Germline assignment: CDR1 SGDLS and CDR2 YYNGEE. This CDR3 comprises 16 residues. CDR3 coding DNA: TGTGCCAGCAGCGTAGAAGAGGGACAGGGCTACCACGAGCAGTACTTC. Translated, it gives CASSVEEGQGYHEQYF.

This clonotype appeared many times. The chain carries TRBV12-3 or TRBV12-4 and TRBJ1-5, with D possibly TRBD1 on 6 matching bases. Trimming shortened V by 5 bases and J by 3 bases, and 11 bases separated the two germline ends. The CDR3 contains 14 residues. The CDR3 nucleotides are TGTGCCAGCAGTGCCTACAGGGACAATCAGCCCCAGCATTTT. Translating gives CASSAYRDNQPQHF.

The table lists this clonotype with many counts. V usage is TRBV3-1 and J usage is TRBJ1-1; D remains unclear. CDR3 length: 14 residues. The germline gives CDR1 LGHDT, CDR2 YNNKEL (reference sequence). V dropped 0 bases and J dropped 10 bases, with 15 bases sitting between them. The CDR3 loop reads CASSQDWGGAGAFF. The CDR3 DNA sequence: TGTGCCAGCAGCCAAGATTGGGGTGGCGCGGGAGCTTTCTTT. Full variable domain (rest looked up from reference TRBV3-1 and TRBJ1-1): DTAVSQTPKYLVTQMGNDKSIKCEQNLGHDTMYWYKQDSKKFLKIMFSYNNKELIINETVPNRFSPKSPDKAHLNLHINSLELGDSAVYFCASSQDWGGAGAFFGQGTRLTVV.